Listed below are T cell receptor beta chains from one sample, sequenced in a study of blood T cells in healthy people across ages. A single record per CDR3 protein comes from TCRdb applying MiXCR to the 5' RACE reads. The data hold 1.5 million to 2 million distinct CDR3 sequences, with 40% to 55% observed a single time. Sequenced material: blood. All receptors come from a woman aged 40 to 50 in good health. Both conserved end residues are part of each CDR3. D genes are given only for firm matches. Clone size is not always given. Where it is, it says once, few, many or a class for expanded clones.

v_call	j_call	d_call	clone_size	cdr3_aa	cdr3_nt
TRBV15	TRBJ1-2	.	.	CATSRDSGSFDGYTF	TGTGCCACCAGCAGAGATTCAGGGTCCTTCGATGGCTACACCTTC
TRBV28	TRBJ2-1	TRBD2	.	CASPPPLGGGNYNEQFF	TGTGCCAGCCCCCCTCCCCTAGGCGGGGGGAACTACAATGAGCAGTTCTTC
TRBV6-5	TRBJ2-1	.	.	CASSYLKEQFF	TGTGCCAGCAGTTACCTTAAGGAGCAGTTCTTC
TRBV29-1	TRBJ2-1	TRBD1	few	CSVERETGGSDNEQFF	TGCAGCGTTGAGAGAGAGACAGGGGGGAGTGACAATGAGCAGTTCTTC
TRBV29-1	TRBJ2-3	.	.	CTVKGSLTDTQYF	TGCACCGTTAAGGGGTCCCTCACAGATACGCAGTATTTT
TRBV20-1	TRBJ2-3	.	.	CSARDQGDTQYF	TGCAGTGCTAGAGACCAGGGGGATACGCAGTATTTT
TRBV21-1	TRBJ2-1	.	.	CASSNGPGQSYNEQFF	TGTGCCAGCAGCAATGGTCCGGGACAGTCCTACAATGAGCAGTTCTTC
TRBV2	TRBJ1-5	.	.	CASKDSANQPQHF	TGTGCCAGCAAGGATAGCGCTAATCAGCCCCAGCATTTT
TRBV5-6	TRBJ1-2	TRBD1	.	CASTPDRLNYGYTF	TGTGCCAGCACCCCGGACAGGCTAAACTATGGCTACACCTTC
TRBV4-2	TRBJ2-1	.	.	CASSRVLGGPENEQFF	TGTGCCAGCAGCCGCGTATTGGGGGGCCCTGAGAATGAGCAGTTCTTC
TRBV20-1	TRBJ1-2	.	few	CSASPRGSDYGYTF	TGCAGTGCTAGCCCCCGGGGTTCGGACTATGGCTACACCTTC
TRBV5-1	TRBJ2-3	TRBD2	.	CASSDYDAGGTDTQYF	TGCGCCAGCAGCGATTATGATGCGGGGGGCACAGATACGCAGTATTTT
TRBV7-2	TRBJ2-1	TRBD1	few	CASSFTGTGGNEQFF	TGTGCCAGCAGCTTTACCGGGACAGGGGGCAATGAGCAGTTCTTC
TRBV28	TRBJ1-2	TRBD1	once	CASSLFLDRVRSNYGYTF	TGTGCCAGCAGTTTATTTTTAGACAGGGTGAGATCTAACTATGGCTACACCTTC
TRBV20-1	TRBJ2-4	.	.	CSAQSGAKNIQYF	TGCAGTGCCCAGAGCGGAGCCAAAAACATTCAGTACTTC
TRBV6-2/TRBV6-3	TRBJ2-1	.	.	CASSRTRNSYNEQFF	TGTGCCAGCAGCCGGACCCGAAACTCCTACAATGAGCAGTTCTTC
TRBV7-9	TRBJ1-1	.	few	CASSSYKNTEAFF	TGTGCCAGCAGCTCCTACAAGAACACTGAAGCTTTCTTT
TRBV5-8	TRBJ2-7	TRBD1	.	CASSGRTGRFDYEQYF	TGTGCCAGCAGCGGGAGGACAGGGCGATTTGACTACGAGCAGTACTTC
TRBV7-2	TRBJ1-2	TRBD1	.	CASSLDRGLLYYGYTF	TGTGCCAGCAGCTTAGACAGGGGGCTTTTATACTATGGCTACACCTTC
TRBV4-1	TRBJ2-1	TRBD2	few	CASSNKGLAGGAIDRYNEQFF	TGCGCCAGCAGCAATAAAGGACTAGCGGGGGGGGCAATCGATCGGTACAATGAGCAGTTCTTC
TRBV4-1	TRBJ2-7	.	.	CASSYRTEGISYNEQYF	TGCGCCAGCAGCTACCGGACGGAAGGGATCTCCTACAATGAGCAGTACTTC
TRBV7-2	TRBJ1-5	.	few	CASSPRSGGGNQPQHF	TGTGCCAGCAGCCCCAGGTCCGGGGGTGGCAATCAGCCCCAGCATTTT
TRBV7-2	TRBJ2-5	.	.	CASSLAGRGAKETQYF	TGTGCCAGCAGCTTAGCGGGAAGGGGGGCTAAAGAGACCCAGTACTTC
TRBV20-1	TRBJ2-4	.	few	CSVATGDIAKNIQYF	TGCAGTGTTGCGACAGGAGATATAGCCAAAAACATTCAGTACTTC
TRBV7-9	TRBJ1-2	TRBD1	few	CASSRTGVEYGYTF	TGTGCCAGCAGCCGAACAGGGGTAGAGTATGGCTACACCTTC
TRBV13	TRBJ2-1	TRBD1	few	CASSVGYTGGEQFF	TGTGCCAGCAGCGTAGGTTACACAGGGGGTGAGCAGTTCTTC
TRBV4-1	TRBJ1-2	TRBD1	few	CASSQEGTASHYGYTF	TGCGCCAGCAGCCAGGAGGGGACAGCTTCTCACTATGGCTACACCTTC
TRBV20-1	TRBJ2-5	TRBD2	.	CSAARGGPGETQYF	TGCAGTGCCGCACGGGGGGGCCCTGGGGAGACCCAGTACTTC
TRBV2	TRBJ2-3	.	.	CASSDRRGPTDTQYF	TGTGCCAGCAGTGATCGGCGGGGCCCCACAGATACGCAGTATTTT
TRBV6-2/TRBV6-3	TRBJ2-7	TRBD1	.	CASRDRGRAYEQYF	TGTGCCAGCAGGGACAGGGGGCGAGCCTACGAGCAGTACTTC
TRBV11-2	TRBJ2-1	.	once	CASSSSPVTEETQFF	TGTGCCAGCAGCTCCTCACCGGTGACGGAAGAGACCCAGTTCTTC
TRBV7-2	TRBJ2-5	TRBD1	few	CASRRTGQPETQYF	TGTGCCAGCCGACGGACAGGGCAACCAGAGACCCAGTACTTC
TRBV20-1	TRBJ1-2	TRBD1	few	CSAGGQGIVYGYTF	TGCAGTGCAGGGGGACAGGGGATAGTCTATGGCTACACCTTC
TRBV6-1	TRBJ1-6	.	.	CASSEARGYGSPPHF	TGTGCCAGCAGTGAAGCGAGAGGGTATGGTTCACCCCCCCACTTT
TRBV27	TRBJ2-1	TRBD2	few	CASSLSPSGTYNEQFF	TGTGCCAGCAGTTTAAGTCCTAGCGGAACCTACAATGAGCAGTTCTTC
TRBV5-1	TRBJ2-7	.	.	CASSLPLVNYEQYF	TGCGCCAGCAGCTTGCCTCTAGTGAACTACGAGCAGTACTTC
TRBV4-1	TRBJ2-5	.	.	CASSQMQGPGTQYF	TGCGCCAGCAGCCAAATGCAGGGACCCGGGACCCAGTACTTC
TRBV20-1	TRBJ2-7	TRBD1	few	CSADPGQGFYEQYF	TGCAGTGCTGATCCGGGACAGGGGTTTTACGAGCAGTACTTC
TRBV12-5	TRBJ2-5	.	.	CASGLGEETQYF	TGTGCTAGTGGTTTGGGAGAAGAGACCCAGTACTTC
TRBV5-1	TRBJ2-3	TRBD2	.	CASGRTSGGIDTQYF	TGCGCCAGCGGCAGGACTAGCGGGGGGATTGATACGCAGTATTTT
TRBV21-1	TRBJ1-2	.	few	CASSKVSGQGAGGYTF	TGTGCCAGCAGCAAAGTTTCGGGACAGGGGGCTGGCGGCTACACCTTC
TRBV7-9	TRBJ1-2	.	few	CASSIPGMGPGYTF	TGTGCCAGCAGCATCCCGGGGATGGGGCCTGGCTACACCTTC